This TCR beta chain was identified in a study of cytomegalovirus exposure and HLA in healthy donors (dated by TCRdb to the late 2010s). With respect to the entire study: According to a later analysis, one platform produced both the roughly 130 validation repertoires and the 670 or so repertoires of the first cohort. To predict cytomegalovirus infection status, the study combined high-throughput TCR immunosequencing, statistical association of individual TCRs with disease status, and machine learning. The study aimed to test whether signatures of past pathogen exposure could be identified by cataloging public T cell receptors. Along with the roughly 700-subject first cohort, a separate validation cohort of more than 90 different subjects was used.

The donors belonged to the validation cohort of about 120 subjects, which was separate from the approximately 700-subject first cohort. Note on this clone: It lacks a known antigen. No quality values exist for individual bases; no much larger clone is one base distant.

There are 15 amino acids in the CDR3, from cysteine to phenylalanine inclusive. Kept here is only the CDR3 DNA, which spans 45 bases and is read in frame from base 1. CDR1 and CDR2 were assigned from the germline V gene (reference sequence) as SGHNT and YYREEE. Trimming leaves V shorter by 7 bases and J shorter by 3 bases, with the junction holding 11 bases beyond the gene matches. The method was the immunoSEQ multiplex PCR assay. On the authors' methods: A statistical classification framework was built for diagnosing cytomegalovirus status from the catalog of TCR beta chain sequences. TCRdb retrieved this table from immuneACCESS and kept in-frame rearrangements only. Not all clones are present; in checked studies, unresolved V genes account for under half, and no reason is known for the remainder. From that table come the V and J calls and clone size; the DNA was used to work out D and trimming. The sample yields 70,000 or so clones; roughly 92% were counted once. The ten most abundant clones make up 1.9% of the sample.

Points the paper makes about the study in general: The authors suggested that the approach could potentially be generalized to other disease states and immunological phenotypes. The validation cohort had no HLA typing available for a later analysis, so co-occurrence within that cohort was assessed over all 120 repertoires. A total of 164 TCR beta chains were listed by the study as associated with cytomegalovirus. Three of the identified cytomegalovirus-associated TCR beta chains were confirmed in vitro to be specific for cytomegalovirus antigens. While some public TCRs were present in many individuals, most TCR sequences turned up only very rarely across donors. The classifier was reported to diagnose cytomegalovirus status with high specificity and sensitivity in both the original and validation cohorts. Subsequent analysis determined that TCRs grouped into clusters in the first cohort also showed a tendency toward co-occurrence across the roughly 120 validation repertoires, and approximately 94% of cluster scores exceeded 0.

The chain was built from TRBV5-4 and TRBJ2-3, and 7 junction bases match TRBD2. Sequencing input: PBMCs. This TCR was sampled from a woman aged 18-29 years in good health and CMV-seropositive. Here is the DNA: TGTGCCAGCCACAACCGGGGGGAGTGGACAGATACGCAGTATTTT. This encodes CASHNRGEWTDTQYF.